This T cell receptor beta chain was recovered during a study of CD8 T cells in ankylosing spondylitis. Quantitative 5'-RACE was performed with molecular barcodes, and it yielded the TCR beta libraries. Using its own MiXCR run on the 5' RACE reads, TCRdb lists one record per CDR3 protein. The sample has more than 200,000 distinct CDR3 sequences, approximately 24% seen once. The TCR originated in a male donor with ankylosing spondylitis or in good health (not recorded which). Sequencing was performed on blood, either unsorted or a sorted T cell fraction (not recorded which).

The CDR3 loop is CSARSPSSGFSYEQYF. The CDR3 DNA is TGCAGTGCTAGGAGCCCGTCCTCCGGATTCTCCTACGAGCAGTACTTC. V usage is TRBV20-1 and J usage is TRBJ2-7; no reliable D call. Deletions cut 3 bases from V and 0 bases from J, with 18 bases between. The CDR3 sequence is 16 residues long. Germline V gene sequence: CDR1 DFQATT, CDR2 SNEGSKA (reference sequence).